Shown below are 20 T cell receptor beta chains from a single sample sequenced in a study of blood T cell repertoires in COVID-19. The table came from immunoSEQ multiplex PCR; TCRdb's copy has only in-frame clones and leaves some out. Of 100,000 to 150,000 clones detected, about nine tenths appear once; the ten largest clones hold roughly 8.2%. Sequencing was done on a sample of peripheral blood. The receptors here all came from a human donor in a cohort sampled during active COVID-19.

The V and J genes are TRBV28 and TRBJ1-2; 7 bases are shared with TRBD1. There are 13 residues in the CDR3. Germline V gives CDR1 MDHEN, CDR2 SYDVKM. V dropped 2 bases and J dropped 5; count of bases not matched to a gene: 2. In DNA form, the CDR3 reads TGTGCCAGCAGTTTACCCAGGGGGTATGGCTACACCTTC. Translated: CASSLPRGYGYTF.

This clone was picked up a small number of times. The J gene is TRBJ1-1, the V gene TRBV4-2; tentatively, D is TRBD1 (6 bases). CDR1 and CDR2 (germline): LGHNA, YNFKEQ. Trimming took off 0 bases at V and 4 bases at J, with 12 bases between the two ends. The CDR3 extends over 15 amino acids. The CDR3 DNA reads TGTGCCAGCAGCCAAGATATTCAGGGGTTCACTGAAGCTTTCTTT. Encoded protein: CASSQDIQGFTEAFF.

V and J are TRBV19 and TRBJ2-1; 10 bases map to TRBD2. Germline V gene lookup returns CDR1 LNHDA and CDR2 SQIVND (reference sequence). The CDR3 has 16 amino acids. Trimming cost V 6 bases and J 4 bases; bases outside gene matches: 9. The CDR3 bases are TGTGCCAGTAGGGGACTAGCGTGGGGGAAATACAATGAGCAGTTCTTC. It translates to CASRGLAWGKYNEQFF.

The CDR3 DNA reads TGCGCCAGCAGCCAAGGTGGACAGCCGAGCTCCTATAATTCACCCCTCCACTTT. This gives the protein CASSQGGQPSSYNSPLHF. The V gene is TRBV4-1, the J gene TRBJ1-6, with D maybe TRBD1 (6 bases). V was trimmed by 1 base and J by 0 bases, leaving 13 bases between them. In germline, CDR1 is MGHRA, CDR2 YSYEKL. This CDR3 contains 18 residues.

The CDR3 sequence is CASSLGGDSAFF. Here the CDR3 DNA reads TGCGCCAGCAGCTTGGGCGGGGACTCGGCTTTCTTT. The chain joins TRBV5-1 to TRBJ1-1; the D gene is possibly TRBD1 (5 bases). CDR1 is SGHRS, CDR2 YFSETQ, per germline. The CDR3 spans 12 residues. With 0 bases removed from V and 11 bases from J, the gap between germline ends came to 11 bases.

The rearrangement uses TRBV6-6 and TRBJ1-2; 10 nucleotides match TRBD1. V lost 2 bases, J lost 4 bases, and 1 base stayed unmatched. Looked up from germline, CDR1 is MNHNY and CDR2 is SVGAGI (reference sequence). The CDR3 contains 14 residues. CDR3 residues: CASSYGDRGYGYTF. The CDR3 region has the DNA TGTGCCAGCAGTTACGGGGACAGGGGCTATGGCTACACCTTC.

The chain employs TRBV19 and TRBJ1-2; unclear D gene. The germline V and J ends were trimmed by 2 bases and 0 bases, with 10 bases remaining between them. There are 15 residues in the CDR3. Germline V lookup: CDR1 LNHDA, CDR2 SQIVND (reference sequence). The CDR3 loop is CASSILTETNYGYTF. In DNA form, the CDR3 reads TGTGCCAGTAGTATACTAACAGAAACTAACTATGGCTACACCTTC.

The chain recombines TRBV5-1 with TRBJ2-7; 7 bases agree with TRBD1. CDR3 length: 13 amino acids. The germline CDR1 and CDR2 sequences are SGHRS and YFSETQ. V shed 1 base and J 3 bases; nucleotides not matched to a gene: 1. This chain's CDR3 is CASSLPGGYEQYF. The DNA of the CDR3 is TGCGCCAGCAGCTTGCCAGGGGGCTACGAGCAGTACTTC.

The CDR3 nucleotides read TGTGCCAGCAGCTTACGGGACAGGGGGCTCTACGAGCAGTACTTC. Translated: CASSLRDRGLYEQYF. This chain joins TRBV5-4 and TRBJ2-7; 12 nucleotides line up with TRBD1. The trim removed 2 bases at V and 3 bases at J, leaving 3 bases unmatched. The germline V gene encodes CDR1 SGHNT and CDR2 YYREEE (reference sequence). The CDR3 has 15 residues. The whole variable domain, remainder taken from reference TRBV5-4 and TRBJ2-7, is ETGVTQSPTHLIKTRGQQVTLRCSSQSGHNTVSWYQQALGQGPQFIFQYYREEENGRGNFPPRFSGLQFPNYSSELNVNALELDDSALYLCASSLRDRGLYEQYFGPGTRLTVT.

The rearrangement uses TRBV11-3 and TRBJ2-7, with a possible D match to TRBD1 (5 bases). The CDR3 has 14 amino acids. Germline CDR1 and CDR2: SGHNT and YENEEA. V was shortened by 7 bases and J by 6 bases, with 19 bases between the two germline ends. The chain's CDR3 is CASKAPGLGSEQYF. CDR3 DNA: TGTGCCAGCAAGGCCCCAGGGCTAGGTTCCGAGCAGTACTTC.

This chain links TRBV5-1 with TRBJ2-1, with 13 nucleotides matching TRBD2. Germline-derived CDR1 and CDR2 are SGHRS and YFSETQ. The CDR3 loop spans 17 amino acids. Trimming cost V 3 bases and J 5 bases; bases outside gene matches: 8. Here the CDR3 DNA reads TGCGCCAGCAGCTCTTTAGGGACTAGCGGGGCGCACAATGAGCAGTTCTTC. This codes for CASSSLGTSGAHNEQFF.

The rearrangement uses TRBV7-9 and TRBJ1-5; D remains ambiguous. This CDR3 comprises 16 residues. Trimming cost V 3 bases and J 4 bases, with 16 bases left between them. The germline gives CDR1 SEHNR, CDR2 FQNEAQ (reference sequence). In DNA, the CDR3 is TGTGCCAGCAGCTTTGGTTCGGGTAGTCCAAATCAGCCCCAGCATTTT. Residues: CASSFGSGSPNQPQHF. The full variable domain, with the rest looked up from reference TRBV7-9 and TRBJ1-5, is DTGVSQNPRHKITKRGQNVTFRCDPISEHNRLYWYRQTLGQGPEFLTYFQNEAQLEKSRLLSDRFSAERPKGSFSTLEIQRTEQGDSAMYLCASSFGSGSPNQPQHFGDGTRLSIL.

The chain has TRBV2 and TRBJ1-2; a weak D match, TRBD1 (5 bases). Between the trimmed V and J ends, which lost 6 bases and 7 bases, there was a span of 15 bases. In germline, CDR1 is SNHLY, CDR2 FYNNEI. CDR3 length: 13 amino acids. This chain's CDR3 is CASSGHDVGGYTF. CDR3 DNA: TGTGCCAGCAGCGGACACGACGTAGGTGGCTACACCTTC.

The chain carries TRBV19 and TRBJ1-6, with 9 positions matching TRBD1. The trim removed 0 bases at V and 7 bases at J, leaving 4 bases unmatched. Germline lookup yields CDR1 LNHDA and CDR2 SQIVND (reference sequence). There are 16 residues in the CDR3. The CDR3 loop reads CASSIERTGVNSPLHF. The CDR3 DNA follows: TGTGCCAGTAGTATAGAGCGGACAGGGGTGAATTCACCCCTCCACTTT.

The chain links TRBV2 to TRBJ1-1, with D tentatively TRBD1 (5 bases). The CDR3 is 15 amino acids. Looked up from germline, CDR1 is SNHLY and CDR2 is FYNNEI. V was shortened by 4 bases and J by 1 base, with 13 bases between the two germline ends. The CDR3 loop is CASSGGGAQNTEAFF. In nucleotides, the CDR3 is TGTGCCAGCAGTGGAGGAGGGGCTCAGAACACTGAAGCTTTCTTT.

V gene TRBV14 combines with J gene TRBJ1-1; the match to TRBD1 covers 7 bases. After removal of 2 bases from V and 5 bases from J, the junction contained 2 bases not matched to a gene. This CDR3 region has 13 residues. CDR1 and CDR2 (germline): SGHDN, FVKESK. CDR3 protein: CASSQLTGTEAFF. The CDR3 coding sequence is TGTGCCAGCAGCCAACTGACAGGGACTGAAGCTTTCTTT.

The chain joins TRBV3-1 (or the pseudogene TRBV3-2) to TRBJ2-7; TRBD2 matches at 7 bases. Germline V gives CDR1 LGHDT, CDR2 YNNKEL (reference sequence). CDR3 length: 14 residues. Trimming took 0 bases from V and 9 from J; bases not matched to a gene: 8. The CDR3 loop reads CASSQDRGVDRQYF. The CDR3, as DNA: TGTGCCAGCAGCCAAGACCGGGGGGTCGACCGGCAGTACTTC.

This clone was recorded once. The rearrangement uses TRBV5-1 and TRBJ2-5; a weak D match, TRBD1 (5 bases). Germline CDR1 SGHRS, CDR2 YFSETQ. Trimming cost V 8 bases and J 3 bases, with 20 bases left between them. CDR3 size: 15 residues. For the CDR3, the DNA is TGCGCCAGTTTCCACCTCAGGGAAAAGGAAGAGACCCAGTACTTC. Protein: CASFHLREKEETQYF.

V gene TRBV19 combines with J gene TRBJ1-5; TRBD1 is a possible D gene (5 bases). Trimming took 6 bases from V and 7 from J, leaving 16 bases between them. The CDR3 length is 14 residues. Germline V lookup: CDR1 LNHDA, CDR2 SQIVND (reference sequence). The CDR3 DNA reads TGTGCCAGTAGGACCCAGGGCGTCAGGCAGCCCCAGCATTTT. Its translation: CASRTQGVRQPQHF.

This chain uses TRBV27 with TRBJ2-3, with D possibly TRBD1 on 6 matching bases. Germline values: CDR1 MNHEY, CDR2 SMNVEV (reference sequence). This CDR3 comprises 17 residues. V was clipped by 5 bases and J by 3 bases, with 21 bases between them. Here the CDR3 DNA reads TGTGCCAGCAGTGCCGAGTCCAGGGGCCAGGGTACAGATACGCAGTATTTT. It is translated as CASSAESRGQGTDTQYF.